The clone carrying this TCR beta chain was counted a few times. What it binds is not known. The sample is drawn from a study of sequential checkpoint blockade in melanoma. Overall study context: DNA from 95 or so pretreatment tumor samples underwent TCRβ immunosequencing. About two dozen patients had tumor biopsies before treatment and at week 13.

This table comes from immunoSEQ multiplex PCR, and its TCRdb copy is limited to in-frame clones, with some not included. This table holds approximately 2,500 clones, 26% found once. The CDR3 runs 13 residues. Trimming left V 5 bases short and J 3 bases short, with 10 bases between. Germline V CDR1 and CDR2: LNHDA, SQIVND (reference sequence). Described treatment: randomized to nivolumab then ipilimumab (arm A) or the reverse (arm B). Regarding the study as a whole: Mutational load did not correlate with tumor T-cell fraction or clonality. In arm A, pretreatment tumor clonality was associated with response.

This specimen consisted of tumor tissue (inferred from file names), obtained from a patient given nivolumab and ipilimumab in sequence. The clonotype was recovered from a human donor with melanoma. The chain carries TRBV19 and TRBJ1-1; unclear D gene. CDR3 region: CASSVKGDTEAFF. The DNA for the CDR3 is TGTGCCAGTAGTGTCAAGGGAGACACTGAAGCTTTCTTT.